Below, 5 T cell receptor beta chains from the same sample are listed, as sequenced in a study of blood T cell repertoires in COVID-19. Using immunoSEQ multiplex PCR, the repertoire was profiled, and TCRdb retains in-frame clones only, with some absent. The profile shows about 32,000 clones, about 85% of them singletons. Sequencing was carried out using peripheral blood. The receptors shown here come from a man in his fifties or sixties with active or convalescent COVID-19.

This chain links TRBV7-2 with TRBJ2-7; 7 positions match TRBD1. Germline loops: CDR1 SGHTA, CDR2 FQGNSA. V was clipped by 1 base and J by 5 bases; unmatched bases: 5. The CDR3 runs 14 residues. For the CDR3, the DNA is TGTGCCAGCAGCTTAGAGCACACAGGGGACGAGCAGTACTTC. Amino acids: CASSLEHTGDEQYF. Full variable domain (rest looked up from reference TRBV7-2 and TRBJ2-7): GAGVSQSPSNKVTEKGKDVELRCDPISGHTALYWYRQSLGQGLEFLIYFQGNSAPDKSGLPSDRFSAERTGGSVSTLTIQRTQQEDSAVYLCASSLEHTGDEQYFGPGTRLTVT.

V gene TRBV29-1 combines with J gene TRBJ2-3; weak D call: TRBD2 (7 bases). Germline V gives CDR1 SQVTM, CDR2 ANQGSEA. V was clipped by 5 bases and J by 3 bases, with 18 bases between them. The CDR3 is 15 residues long. CDR3: CSVKIQGGGTDTQYF. CDR3 in DNA: TGCAGCGTTAAAATCCAAGGGGGGGGAACAGATACGCAGTATTTT.

The chain has TRBV7-7 and TRBJ2-7; weak D call: TRBD2 (5 bases). The V gene's germline CDR1 is SSHAT and CDR2 FNYEAQ (reference sequence). The CDR3 has 14 residues. V lost 5 bases to trimming and J lost 3 bases, with 14 bases between them. The CDR3 here is CASSQRSGGYEQYF. CDR3 sequence (DNA): TGTGCCAGCAGCCAAAGGAGCGGAGGCTACGAGCAGTACTTC.

By proportion, this clone is medium-sized. Here the CDR3 DNA reads TGTGCCAGCAGTGGACAGGGCTCATCCTACGAGCAGTACTTC. Residues: CASSGQGSSYEQYF. V and J are TRBV2 and TRBJ2-7; 7 bases match TRBD1. In germline, CDR1 is SNHLY, CDR2 FYNNEI. CDR3 length: 14 residues. After removal of 4 bases from V and 1 base from J, the junction contained 4 bases not matched to a gene.

The J gene is TRBJ2-2, the V gene TRBV6-6, with 11 bases aligning to TRBD1. Germline CDR1 is MNHNY and CDR2 is SVGAGI (reference sequence). The CDR3 loop spans 14 amino acids. The trim removed 10 bases at V and 5 bases at J, leaving 6 bases unmatched. The CDR3 is CAIPGTGGTGELFF. The CDR3 region has the DNA TGTGCCATCCCCGGGACAGGGGGGACCGGGGAGCTGTTTTTT.